This note documents a single T cell receptor (beta chain) sequence. The antigen is unknown. Other nucleotide sequences from this sample produce the same CDR3. These data are taken from a study of graft-versus-host responses after intestinal transplantation. Whole-study findings and limits: The study found high graft-versus-host to host-versus-graft clonal ratios in allografts of patients with graft-donor T cell macrochimerism.

Assay used: immunoSEQ multiplex PCR; TCRdb lists only in-frame clones, some missing. This table holds 120,000 or so clones, 93% found once. Germline CDR1 is SGHDT and CDR2 is YYEEEE. The CDR3 spans 13 residues. The V gene lost 4 bases and the J gene lost 5 bases, with 12 bases spanning the gap. The source of this sequence is a human donor who received an intestinal transplant. The chain employs TRBV5-6 and TRBJ1-1; D is possibly TRBD1 (5 bases). This specimen was unstimulated CD8+ T cells sorted from spleen or lymph node cells, taken before intestinal transplant. The CDR3: CASSLGGGTEAFF. The CDR3 bases are TGTGCCAGCAGCCTTGGGGGAGGGACTGAAGCTTTCTTT.